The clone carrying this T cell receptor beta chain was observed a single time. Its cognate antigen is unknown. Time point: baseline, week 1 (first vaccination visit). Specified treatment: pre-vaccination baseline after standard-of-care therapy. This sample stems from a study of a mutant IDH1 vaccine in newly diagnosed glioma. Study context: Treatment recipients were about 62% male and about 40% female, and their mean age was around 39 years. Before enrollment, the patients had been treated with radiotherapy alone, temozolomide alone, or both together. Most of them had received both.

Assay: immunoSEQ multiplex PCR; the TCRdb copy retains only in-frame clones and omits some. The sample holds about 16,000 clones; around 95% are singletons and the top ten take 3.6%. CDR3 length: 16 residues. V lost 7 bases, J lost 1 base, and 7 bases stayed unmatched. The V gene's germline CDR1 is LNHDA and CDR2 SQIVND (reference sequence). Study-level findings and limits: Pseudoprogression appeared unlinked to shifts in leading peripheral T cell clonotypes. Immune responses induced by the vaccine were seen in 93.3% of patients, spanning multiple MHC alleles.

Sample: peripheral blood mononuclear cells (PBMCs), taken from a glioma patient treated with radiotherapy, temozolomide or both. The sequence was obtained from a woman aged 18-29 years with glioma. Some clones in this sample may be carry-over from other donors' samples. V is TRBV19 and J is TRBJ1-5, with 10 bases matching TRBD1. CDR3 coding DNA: TGTGCCAGTATCCCGACAGGGGGCTGGAGCAATCAGCCCCAGCATTTT. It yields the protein CASIPTGGWSNQPQHF.